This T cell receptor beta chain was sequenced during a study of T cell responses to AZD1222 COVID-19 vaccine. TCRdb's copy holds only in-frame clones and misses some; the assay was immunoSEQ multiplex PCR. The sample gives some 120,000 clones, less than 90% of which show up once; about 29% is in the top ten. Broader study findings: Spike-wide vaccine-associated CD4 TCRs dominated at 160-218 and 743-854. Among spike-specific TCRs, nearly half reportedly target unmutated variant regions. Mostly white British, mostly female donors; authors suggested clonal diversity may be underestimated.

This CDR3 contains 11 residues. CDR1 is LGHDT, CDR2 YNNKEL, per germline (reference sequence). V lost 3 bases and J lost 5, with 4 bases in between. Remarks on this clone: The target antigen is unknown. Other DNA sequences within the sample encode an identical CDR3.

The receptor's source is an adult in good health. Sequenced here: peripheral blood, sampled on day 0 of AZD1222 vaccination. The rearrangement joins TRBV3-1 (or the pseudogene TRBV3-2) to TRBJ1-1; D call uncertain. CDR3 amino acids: CASSQGTEAFF. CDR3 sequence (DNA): TGTGCCAGCAGCCAGGGAACTGAAGCTTTCTTT.